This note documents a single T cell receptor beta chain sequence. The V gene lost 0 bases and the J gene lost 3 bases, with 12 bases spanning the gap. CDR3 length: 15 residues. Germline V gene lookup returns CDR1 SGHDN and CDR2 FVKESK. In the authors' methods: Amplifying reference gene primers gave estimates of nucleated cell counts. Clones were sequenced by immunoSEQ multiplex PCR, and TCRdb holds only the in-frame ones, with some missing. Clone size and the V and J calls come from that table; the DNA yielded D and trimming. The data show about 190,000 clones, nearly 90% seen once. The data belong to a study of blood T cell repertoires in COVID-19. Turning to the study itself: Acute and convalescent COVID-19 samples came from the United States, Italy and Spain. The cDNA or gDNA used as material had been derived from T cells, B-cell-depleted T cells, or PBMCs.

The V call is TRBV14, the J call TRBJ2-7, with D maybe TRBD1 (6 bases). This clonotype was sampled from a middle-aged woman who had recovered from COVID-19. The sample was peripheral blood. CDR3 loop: CASSQDRGVFYEQYF. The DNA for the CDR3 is TGTGCCAGCAGCCAAGACAGGGGTGTCTTCTACGAGCAGTACTTC.